This T cell receptor (beta chain) was documented in a study of identical twins (dated by TCRdb to the mid-2010s). As for the study more broadly: To test whether fetal clonotypes persist, the study used deep sequencing on TCR alpha and beta repertoires from monozygotic twins, unrelated adults of various ages, and cord blood. To rule out contamination, the twin experiments were replicated at different times with different library preparation protocols. Overall results and qualifications from the work: Zero-insertion analyses could be partly confounded by invariant T cells such as MAIT and iNKT, although diverse VJ usage argued against such confounding for most clonotypes. In beta out-of-frame sequences, excess twin sharing was weaker, because having fewer shared sequences lowered the signal-to-noise ratio. In monozygotic twins, out-of-frame TCR alpha sharing was systematically underestimated by recombination models, although the models agreed with sharing between unrelated individuals. Compared with coincidental sharing between unrelated individuals, out-of-frame TCR alpha sequences shared between twins showed an excess of sequences with low generation probability. Because the same donors could not be followed over many years, the conclusions relied on cross-sectional statistical analysis. Abundant cord blood beta clonotypes had fewer insertions, young adult naive repertoires showed a similar but weaker trend, and memory repertoires showed no such trend.

Notes on this clonotype: The target of this receptor is not known. No qualities accompany the bases; no much larger clone lies one base away.

Looking up the germline V gene yields CDR1 SGHVS and CDR2 FNYEAQ. The V end loses 1 base and the J end loses 0 bases, and a stretch of 7 bases separates them. The CDR3 covers 15 residues, taking in both the cysteine and the phenylalanine. Kept here is only the CDR3 DNA, which spans 45 bases and is read in frame from base 1. All donors were healthy Caucasians. Library creation used 5' RACE. Sequencing used an Illumina HiSeq 2000. Template switching added a universal primer binding site, and the final cDNA carried a unique molecular identifier that allowed TCR cDNA molecules to be counted accurately. Specific primers in the conserved constant-segment region were used to synthesize first-strand cDNA for the TCR alpha and beta chains. To control for contamination, every cDNA library carried two barcodes: a SMART-Mk sample barcode plus Illumina barcodes. TruSeq adapter sequences along with Illumina sample barcodes were introduced in two successive PCR steps. The TCR alpha and beta cDNA libraries were sequenced on the Illumina HiSeq platform using custom primers. For the original study's pipeline: Unique molecular identifiers were extracted from raw reads with MiGEC, and CDR3 positions were determined with MiXCR. For each individual, recombination models were inferred using an EM algorithm with the repgenHMM and IGoR tools. Shared clonotype analysis was performed with the tcR package in R, normalizing sharing by the product of cloneset sizes. To study raw recombination without the effects of thymic and clonal selection, out-of-frame nonproductive sequences were analyzed. TCRdb redid the processing of the public reads, applying fastp at Q25 and MiXCR, and retained in-frame beta chains. Entries are consolidated by CDR3 protein sequence, retaining the most common genes and DNA. TCRdb, rather than the study authors, made the V and J calls. The sample table shows some 1,700,000 distinct CDR3 sequences, and about 31% are seen once. Of the sample, more than 0.25% falls within the top ten clones.

The chain uses TRBV7-6 and TRBJ1-3; no D gene can be assigned with confidence. Sequencing was performed on cord blood. This TCR was recovered from a newborn girl in good health. The nucleotide sequence is given as TGTGCCAGCAGCTTAGGGGTTAGCTCTGGAAACACCATATATTTT. It codes for CASSLGVSSGNTIYF.